Below are 25 T cell receptor beta chains sequenced from a single sample in a study of glioma-infiltrating T cells after dendritic cell vaccination. Specified time point: after dendritic cell vaccination, including at tumor progression/relapse. Assay used: immunoSEQ multiplex PCR; TCRdb lists only in-frame clones, some missing. The sample shows fewer than 75,000 clones, more than 70% of them seen only once. Sample: blood, taken after dendritic cell vaccination. The origin of the receptors is a human donor with glioblastoma.

The table lists this clone with a few counts. V gene TRBV5-1 combines with J gene TRBJ2-5, with D possibly being TRBD1 (5 bases). CDR3 length equals 15 residues. The V end was cut by 4 bases, the J end by 1 base, with 14 bases between. The V gene's germline CDR1 is SGHRS and CDR2 YFSETQ. As DNA, the CDR3 is TGCGCCAGCAGCGGCCTAGGGCAGGGCCAAGAGACCCAGTACTTC. This gives the protein CASSGLGQGQETQYF.

The sample holds one count of this clone. DNA for the CDR3: TGTGCCAGTAGTAGGACTAGCGGGGGGATCGATGAGCAGTTCTTC. It encodes CASSRTSGGIDEQFF. The chain combines TRBV19 with TRBJ2-1, with 14 nucleotides matching TRBD2. Trimming took 4 bases from V and 8 from J; bases not matched to a gene: 4. The CDR3 is 15 residues long. Germline CDR1 reads LNHDA; CDR2 reads SQIVND (reference sequence).

This chain links TRBV19 with TRBJ1-4; tentative D call: TRBD1 (5 bases). The CDR3 sequence is 15 residues long. Looked up from germline, CDR1 is LNHDA and CDR2 is SQIVND (reference sequence). V lost 4 bases and J 2 bases, leaving 11 bases between the germline ends. The CDR3 protein is CASSTNRMTNEKLFF. The CDR3 bases are TGTGCCAGTAGTACCAACAGGATGACTAATGAAAAACTGTTTTTT.

The chain has TRBV5-8 and TRBJ1-2; no clear D gene. The CDR3 extends over 13 amino acids. From germline, CDR1 is SGHTS and CDR2 YDEGEE. V was trimmed by 0 bases and J by 3 bases, leaving 6 bases between them. In DNA form, the CDR3 reads TGTGCCAGCAGCTTGGTAACAGACTATGGCTACACCTTC. Translating gives CASSLVTDYGYTF.

The chain has TRBV4-1 and TRBJ1-6; TRBD1 is a possible D gene (6 bases). CDR1 and CDR2 (germline): MGHRA, YSYEKL. This CDR3 comprises 16 residues. V was clipped by 1 base and J by 4 bases, with 11 bases between them. The CDR3 is CASSQVGDIYNSPLHF. In DNA form, the CDR3 reads TGCGCCAGCAGCCAAGTGGGGGACATTTATAATTCACCCCTCCACTTT.

This clone was recorded only once. V gene TRBV7-2 combines with J gene TRBJ1-1; D uncertain. V was shortened by 3 bases and J by 0 bases, with 14 bases between the two germline ends. CDR1 is SGHTA and CDR2 is FQGNSA in the germline V gene. This CDR3 is built from 16 residues. The CDR3 here is CASSFEKDGVNTEAFF. CDR3 nucleotide sequence: TGTGCCAGCAGCTTCGAAAAGGACGGGGTGAACACTGAAGCTTTCTTT.

The chain's CDR3 is CASSKPNLGQGDEQYF. The CDR3 DNA reads as TGTGCCAGCAGTAAACCAAATCTGGGACAGGGCGACGAGCAGTACTTC. V and J are TRBV2 and TRBJ2-7; TRBD1 matches at 9 bases. The germline V gene encodes CDR1 SNHLY and CDR2 FYNNEI. This CDR3 spans 16 amino acids. Germline trimming cut 5 bases from V and 5 bases from J; bases unmatched to any gene: 13.

CDR3 sequence reads: CASNLDGGAGETQYF. DNA of the CDR3: TGTGCCAGCAACCTAGACGGGGGGGCGGGGGAGACCCAGTACTTC. This chain uses TRBV9 with TRBJ2-5; TRBD2 aligns across 8 bases. Per germline, CDR1 SGDLS and CDR2 YYNGEE. With 6 bases clipped from V and 5 bases from J, the junction kept 12 bases outside the gene matches. The CDR3 consists of 15 residues.

As DNA, the CDR3 is TGCGCCAGCAGCCAAGATCTGGAGAGGGGGAATGAGCAGTTCTTC. This translates into CASSQDLERGNEQFF. The J gene is TRBJ2-1, the V gene TRBV4-3; tentative D call: TRBD1 (6 bases). From germline, CDR1 is LGHNA and CDR2 YSLEER. This CDR3 region has 15 residues. Trimming cost V 0 bases and J 7 bases, with 13 bases left between them.

V gene TRBV4-2 combines with J gene TRBJ1-5, with TRBD1 matching over 7 bases. Germline loops: CDR1 LGHNA, CDR2 YNFKEQ. The CDR3 extends over 16 amino acids. V shed 1 base and J 1 base; nucleotides not matched to a gene: 4. Here the CDR3 reads CASSQGQGGSNQPQHF. The CDR3 DNA sequence: TGTGCCAGCAGCCAAGGACAGGGTGGAAGCAATCAGCCCCAGCATTTT.

The chain joins TRBV4-2 to TRBJ1-2; 8 bases map to TRBD1. The germline gives CDR1 LGHNA, CDR2 YNFKEQ. V trimming: 0 bases; J trimming: 6 bases; junction bases outside the gene matches: 6. The CDR3 loop spans 15 amino acids. CDR3 protein: CASSQDPGQGDGYTF. The CDR3 coding sequence is TGTGCCAGCAGCCAAGATCCAGGACAGGGCGATGGCTACACCTTC.

This sequence joins TRBV9 and TRBJ2-7; 7 bases align to TRBD2. CDR3 size: 15 residues. Germline CDR1 is SGDLS and CDR2 is YYNGEE. Germline trimming cut 4 bases from V and 3 bases from J; bases unmatched to any gene: 10. The DNA for the CDR3 is TGTGCCAGCAGCCCATCAGGACTAGATTTCTACGAGCAGTACTTC. This sequence encodes CASSPSGLDFYEQYF.

The V call is TRBV6-1, the J call TRBJ2-3; 7 bases align to TRBD2. This CDR3 is 14 amino acids long. The germline V gene encodes CDR1 MNHNS and CDR2 SASEGT. The trim removed 8 bases at V and 6 bases at J, leaving 11 bases unmatched. In nucleotides, the CDR3 is TGTGCCAGCGGAGCGGGGCTTCACATGGATACGCAGTATTTT. This encodes CASGAGLHMDTQYF.

This clone has just one count. The V and J genes are TRBV4-3 and TRBJ1-2; the D is unclear. CDR1 is LGHNA and CDR2 is YSLEER in the germline V gene. The CDR3 covers 15 residues. Between the trimmed V and J ends, which lost 0 bases and 4 bases, there was a span of 12 bases. The CDR3 is CASSQDDLAVYGYTF. The DNA of the CDR3 is TGCGCCAGCAGCCAAGACGATCTAGCCGTCTATGGCTACACCTTC.

This chain links TRBV5-6 with TRBJ1-1; D unresolved. CDR3 length equals 12 residues. Per the germline V gene, CDR1 is SGHDT and CDR2 is YYEEEE. The germline V and J ends were trimmed by 5 bases and 1 base, with 6 bases remaining between them. This CDR3 reads CASRSWNTEAFF. Written as DNA, the CDR3 is TGTGCCAGCAGATCGTGGAACACTGAAGCTTTCTTT. Full variable domain (rest looked up from reference TRBV5-6 and TRBJ1-1): DAGVTQSPTHLIKTRGQQVTLRCSPKSGHDTVSWYQQALGQGPQFIFQYYEEEERQRGNFPDRFSGHQFPNYSSELNVNALLLGDSALYLCASRSWNTEAFFGQGTRLTVV.

The V and J genes are TRBV4-1 and TRBJ2-3, with 11 nucleotides matching TRBD2. The CDR3 totals 16 residues. V shed 0 bases, J shed 5 bases, and the junction held 4 bases outside the gene matches. Germline-derived CDR1 and CDR2 are MGHRA and YSYEKL. In nucleotides, the CDR3 is TGCGCCAGCAGCCAAGATCTAGCGGGGGGCAGAGATACGCAGTATTTT. As protein: CASSQDLAGGRDTQYF.

The chain combines TRBV9 with TRBJ2-5; 7 positions agree with TRBD1. CDR1 and CDR2 from the germline V gene are SGDLS and YYNGEE. The V gene end was trimmed by 0 bases and the J gene end by 4 bases; junction bases not matched to a gene: 6. This CDR3 comprises 15 residues. CDR3 region: CASSVVGAGGETQYF. DNA of the CDR3: TGTGCCAGCAGCGTAGTTGGTGCAGGGGGAGAGACCCAGTACTTC.

This sequence joins TRBV9 and TRBJ2-3, with 7 bases fitting TRBD2. J lost 2 bases, V lost 2 bases, and 11 bases had no gene match. CDR3 length: 17 residues. Germline V CDR1 and CDR2: SGDLS, YYNGEE. The CDR3: CASSVRDYPLATDTQYF. CDR3 nucleotide sequence: TGTGCCAGCAGCGTGCGGGACTACCCCTTAGCCACAGATACGCAGTATTTT.

The chain combines TRBV6-5 with TRBJ2-1; the D is unclear. The V gene lost 4 bases and the J gene lost 6 bases, with 13 bases spanning the gap. The CDR3 extends over 14 amino acids. Germline assignment: CDR1 MNHEY and CDR2 SVGAGI. This chain's CDR3 is CASSSIVGANEQFF. DNA for the CDR3: TGTGCCAGCAGTTCGATCGTCGGAGCCAATGAGCAGTTCTTC.

This clone was seen a single time. The CDR3 DNA is TGTGCCAGCAGTGCATTAGGGGGGACAGCCAACACTGAAGCTTTCTTT. Protein: CASSALGGTANTEAFF. The chain carries TRBV6-1 and TRBJ1-1, with 7 bases aligning to TRBD1. Germline V gene sequence: CDR1 MNHNS, CDR2 SASEGT. V lost 4 bases to trimming and J lost 2 bases; unmatched junction nucleotides: 10. The CDR3 totals 16 residues.

The chain uses TRBV29-1 and TRBJ1-1, with a weak D call TRBD1 (5 bases). Germline CDR1 reads SQVTM; CDR2 reads ANQGSEA. V was cut by 4 bases and J by 3 bases, with 9 bases left in between. The CDR3 is made up of 12 amino acids. CDR3 sequence reads: CSVGTGDTEAFF. The DNA of the CDR3 is TGCAGCGTTGGGACGGGGGACACTGAAGCTTTCTTT.

The chain is built from TRBV4-3 and TRBJ2-7; TRBD1 matches at 10 bases. V shed 1 base and J 1 base; nucleotides not matched to a gene: 4. The CDR3 covers 16 residues. In germline, CDR1 is LGHNA, CDR2 YSLEER. CDR3 nucleotides: TGCGCCAGCAGCCAAGCGGGACAGGGGTCTTCCTACGAGCAGTACTTC. Translation gives CASSQAGQGSSYEQYF.

CDR3: CASSDDSPNQPQHF. The CDR3 nucleotides read TGTGCCAGCAGTGACGACAGCCCGAATCAGCCCCAGCATTTT. The gene calls are TRBV2 and TRBJ1-5; D may be TRBD1 (5 bases). Trimming left V 3 bases short and J 4 bases short, with 10 bases between. Germline loops: CDR1 SNHLY, CDR2 FYNNEI. CDR3 size: 14 residues.

V is TRBV5-4 and J is TRBJ2-7, with 9 bases aligning to TRBD1. Germline V lookup: CDR1 SGHNT, CDR2 YYREEE (reference sequence). CDR3 length equals 14 residues. The ends lost 3 bases at V and 5 bases at J; junction bases unmatched: 6. This CDR3 reads CASSSRDRANEQYF. CDR3 nucleotides: TGTGCCAGCAGCTCCCGGGACAGGGCTAACGAGCAGTACTTC.

CDR3 nucleotides: TGTGCCAGCAGCGTAGCCCAGGATAGTGAAGCTTTCTTT. Its protein is CASSVAQDSEAFF. The chain recombines TRBV9 with TRBJ1-1; D uncertain. Germline CDR1 SGDLS, CDR2 YYNGEE. The ends were cut back, 0 bases at V and 7 bases at J, with 10 bases in the middle. The CDR3 totals 13 residues.